These T cell receptor beta chains were read from a single sample in a study of T cells in Graves' hyperthyroidism and ophthalmopathy. TCRdb reprocessed the multiplex PCR reads with MiXCR, giving one entry per CDR3 protein. The sample consists of about 380,000 distinct CDR3 sequences, roughly 20% of them appearing once. Sequencing was done on a sample of blood. Receptors originate from a man younger than 35 with Graves' ophthalmopathy. Both conserved end residues are trimmed from each CDR3.

TRBV3-1,TRBJ2-7,ASSQDLGTGGEQY
TRBV7-9,TRBJ1-6,ASSQQGSSNSPLH
TRBV7-2,TRBJ2-5,ASSLELFQETQY
TRBV11-1,TRBJ1-3,ASSSTGPGNTIY
TRBV19,TRBJ2-1,ASSTSGLAGDYNEQF
TRBV2,TRBJ1-5,ASSGTVEQPQH
TRBV11-2,TRBJ1-4,ASSFLVGQKLF
TRBV15,TRBJ2-3,ATSRGLAGGYTDTQY
TRBV5-1,TRBJ1-1,ASSPDRGLRDTEAF
TRBV2,TRBJ1-6,ASSPRQGVSYNSPLH
TRBV12-3/TRBV12-4,TRBJ2-3,ASSHSTGGATDTQY
TRBV20-1,TRBJ1-5,SARAGTYSNQPQH
TRBV29-1,TRBJ2-7,SVQDRNEQY
TRBV4-1,TRBJ1-2,ASSQPRTGSNYGYT
TRBV14,TRBJ2-7,ASSQNLRGQQY
TRBV19,TRBJ1-5,ASKSGTAQGGNQPQH
TRBV7-9,TRBJ2-1,ASSRDSSGGAGNYNEQF
TRBV2,TRBJ2-5,ASNEDTQETQY
TRBV5-5,TRBJ2-7,ASGRGGQGLYEQY
TRBV27,TRBJ2-7,ASSTGSPVGKQY
TRBV6-1,TRBJ1-2,ASSLGQGVAGYT
TRBV6-9,TRBJ1-5,ASRLVLTDNQPQH
TRBV9,TRBJ2-1,ASSRTGGKANEQF
TRBV10-3,TRBJ2-7,AISMLERGDYEQY